The 16 T cell receptor beta chains reported below all come from one sample, sequenced in a study of blood T cell repertoires in COVID-19. Assay: immunoSEQ multiplex PCR; the TCRdb copy retains only in-frame clones and omits some. This table has tens of thousands of clones, over 70% appearing once. Specimen: peripheral blood. These TCRs come from a human donor in a cohort sampled during active COVID-19.

This clone was found a few times. This sequence joins TRBV28 and TRBJ1-1; 8 nucleotides match TRBD1. Germline lookup yields CDR1 MDHEN and CDR2 SYDVKM. V dropped 3 bases and J dropped 13; count of bases not matched to a gene: 13. The CDR3 loop spans 14 amino acids. Written as DNA, the CDR3 is TGTGCCAGCAGTTTCCACGACAGGGGCCACCTCGGTTTCTTT. This sequence encodes CASSFHDRGHLGFF.

The V and J genes are TRBV7-3 and TRBJ2-1, with 10 bases that match TRBD2. V dropped 8 bases and J dropped 7; count of bases not matched to a gene: 5. CDR1 SGHTA and CDR2 FQGTGA come from the germline V gene. The CDR3 contains 13 residues. CDR3 protein: CASGSGRRNEQFF. The CDR3 DNA reads TGTGCCAGCGGTAGCGGGAGGCGTAATGAGCAGTTCTTC.

The table lists this clone with a few counts. The chain couples TRBV3-1 (or the pseudogene TRBV3-2) to TRBJ1-2, with TRBD1 matching over 12 bases. The CDR3 is made up of 14 amino acids. Germline CDR1 reads LGHDT; CDR2 reads YNNKEL (reference sequence). J was trimmed by 7 bases and V by 4 bases; bases with no gene match: 4. The CDR3 bases are TGTGCCAGCAGCCGAGGGGGACAGGGGGCTGGCTACACCTTC. It is translated as CASSRGGQGAGYTF.

This rearrangement joins TRBV7-2 to TRBJ2-7; 11 nucleotides agree with TRBD2. The length of the CDR3 is 19 residues. Germline CDR1 is SGHTA and CDR2 is FQGNSA. With 1 base clipped from V and 0 bases from J, the junction kept 11 bases outside the gene matches. The CDR3 spells CASSLDPRLAGISSYEQYF. CDR3 bases: TGTGCCAGCAGCTTAGACCCCAGACTAGCGGGGATCAGCTCCTACGAGCAGTACTTC.

V and J are TRBV6-5 and TRBJ2-3, with 8 bases matching TRBD2. The germline V gene encodes CDR1 MNHEY and CDR2 SVGAGI. Trimming removed 7 bases from V and 6 bases from J; junction bases left unmatched: 6. The CDR3 runs 13 residues. In DNA, the CDR3 is TGTGCCAGCACCCGGGGGGGGCGGGATACGCAGTATTTT. This codes for CASTRGGRDTQYF.

The chain recombines TRBV7-8 with TRBJ2-7, with 7 bases matching TRBD1. CDR3 length: 14 residues. The trim removed 5 bases at V and 3 bases at J, leaving 7 bases unmatched. Germline V gene data show CDR1 as SGHVS and CDR2 as FQNEAQ. DNA of the CDR3: TGTGCCAGCAGCACACAGGGGAAATTCTACGAGCAGTACTTC. It translates to CASSTQGKFYEQYF.

The V and J genes are TRBV3-1 (or the pseudogene TRBV3-2) and TRBJ2-1; 12 bases fit TRBD2. Germline lookup yields CDR1 LGHDT and CDR2 YNNKEL (reference sequence). This CDR3 has 15 amino acids. The trim removed 5 bases at V and 9 bases at J, leaving 8 bases unmatched. CDR3 in DNA: TGTGCCAGCAGCACGCGACTAGCGGGGGTTCCTGAGCAGTTCTTC. This codes for CASSTRLAGVPEQFF.

The chain is built from TRBV9 and TRBJ2-1, with D possibly being TRBD2 (6 bases). CDR3 length equals 17 residues. The germline CDR1 and CDR2 sequences are SGDLS and YYNGEE. V was pared by 3 bases and J by 7 bases, with 23 bases between. CDR3 sequence: CASSGPRIWGGMNEQFF. As DNA, the CDR3 is TGTGCCAGCAGCGGCCCGAGAATATGGGGAGGAATGAATGAGCAGTTCTTC.

The rearrangement uses TRBV19 and TRBJ2-1, with 8 bases that match TRBD2. J gave up 4 bases and V 2 bases, and 4 bases lay outside the gene matches. This CDR3 has 15 amino acids. The V gene's germline CDR1 is LNHDA and CDR2 SQIVND (reference sequence). The CDR3 region is CASSISGSGYNEQFF. The CDR3, as DNA: TGTGCCAGTAGTATAAGCGGGAGTGGGTACAATGAGCAGTTCTTC.

The CDR3 loop is CASSVAPGGGTADTQYF. The DNA of the CDR3 is TGTGCCAGCAGCGTAGCTCCCGGGGGAGGGACGGCAGATACGCAGTATTTT. V and J are TRBV9 and TRBJ2-3, with 7 bases identical to TRBD2. Unmatched junction bases numbered 11, after V lost 0 bases and J lost 4 bases. Per the germline V gene, CDR1 is SGDLS and CDR2 is YYNGEE. The CDR3 totals 17 residues.

This clone showed up just a few times. The gene calls are TRBV19 and TRBJ1-3; D call uncertain. The CDR3 extends over 19 amino acids. V was trimmed by 5 bases and J by 0 bases, leaving 23 bases between them. Germline V gives CDR1 LNHDA, CDR2 SQIVND (reference sequence). CDR3 coding DNA: TGTGCCAGTAGTGCATCCGGGATCACTAGACAAAGCTCTGGAAACACCATATATTTT. Protein product: CASSASGITRQSSGNTIYF.

This clone appeared once. The rearrangement uses TRBV4-1 and TRBJ1-1, with D perhaps TRBD1 (5 bases). Germline V gene lookup returns CDR1 MGHRA and CDR2 YSYEKL. The CDR3 sequence is 14 residues long. With 4 bases removed from V and 4 bases from J, the gap between germline ends came to 13 bases. The CDR3 bases are TGCGCCAGCAGCCCGCCCCCAGGGTCCACTGAAGCTTTCTTT. Its protein is CASSPPPGSTEAFF.

This clone has more than one count but fewer than ten. A read error may account for a junction end that differs from germline. The chain carries TRBV11-2 and TRBJ2-7; 7 bases are shared with TRBD1. CDR3 length: 14 residues. Germline V lookup: CDR1 SGHAT, CDR2 FQNNGV. The CDR3 DNA reads as TGTGCCAGCAGCCTAGAGACAGGGCCCTACGAGCAGTACTTC. Amino acids: CASSLETGPYEQYF.

V gene TRBV5-6 combines with J gene TRBJ1-5, with D uncertain. The CDR3 runs 13 residues. V shed 4 bases and J shed 7 bases, with 12 bases lying between them. The germline gives CDR1 SGHDT, CDR2 YYEEEE. Here the CDR3 DNA reads TGTGCCAGCAGCGCCAGGCCGGGACAGCCCCAGCATTTT. This translates into CASSARPGQPQHF.

This clone was detected ten times or more. The chain joins TRBV28 to TRBJ1-1, with 7 positions matching TRBD1. This CDR3 is 15 amino acids long. J gave up 0 bases and V 5 bases, and 6 bases lay outside the gene matches. Germline CDR1 is MDHEN and CDR2 is SYDVKM. The CDR3 region is CASSPRQGMNTEAFF. The CDR3, as DNA: TGTGCCAGCAGTCCCAGACAGGGAATGAACACTGAAGCTTTCTTT. Looking up the rest from reference TRBV28 and TRBJ1-1 gives the full variable domain: DVKVTQSSRYLVKRTGEKVFLECVQDMDHENMFWYRQDPGLGLRLIYFSYDVKMKEKGDIPEGYSVSREKKERFSLILESASTNQTSMYLCASSPRQGMNTEAFFGQGTRLTVV.

This sequence joins TRBV5-5 and TRBJ2-1; 8 bases line up with TRBD1. V shed 3 bases and J 3 bases; nucleotides not matched to a gene: 5. This CDR3 region has 15 residues. The germline CDR1 and CDR2 sequences are SGHKS and YYEKEE (reference sequence). The CDR3 protein is CASSYQGQGYNEQFF. Here the CDR3 DNA reads TGTGCCAGCAGCTACCAAGGACAGGGCTACAATGAGCAGTTCTTC.